A single sample gave rise to the 23 T cell receptor beta chains below, sequenced in a study of blood T cell repertoires in COVID-19. The assay was immunoSEQ multiplex PCR, and TCRdb's table has in-frame clones only and misses some. The sample shows 130,000 or so clones, more than 80% of them seen only once. Material: peripheral blood. The receptors were sampled from a woman aged 55-70 years with acute or convalescent COVID-19.

The CDR3 DNA sequence: TGTGCCAGCAGCACTCGATGGACCGGGACAGGCAAGAATGAGCAGTTCTTC. It codes for CASSTRWTGTGKNEQFF. V is TRBV11-2 and J is TRBJ2-1, with 8 nucleotides matching TRBD1. V trimming: 5 bases; J trimming: 7 bases; junction bases outside the gene matches: 16. The CDR3 has 17 amino acids. Germline assignment: CDR1 SGHAT and CDR2 FQNNGV.

This clone was observed once. This chain uses TRBV7-9 with TRBJ1-2; 7 bases agree with TRBD1. Losses at the gene ends were 4 bases for V and 11 bases for J; bases not matched to a gene: 13. This CDR3 is built from 14 residues. Per germline, CDR1 SEHNR and CDR2 FQNEAQ (reference sequence). DNA of the CDR3: TGTGCCAGCAGCTCGGGACAGTCACCCCTCGGGTACACCTTC. It specifies CASSSGQSPLGYTF.

This rearrangement joins TRBV10-2 to TRBJ2-2, with D unresolved. The CDR3 loop spans 11 amino acids. The germline V gene has CDR1 WSHSY and CDR2 SAAADI. Trimming cost V 5 bases and J 6 bases, with 4 bases left between them. CDR3 bases: TGCGCCAGCAGTCCTTCCGGGGAGCTGTTTTTT. Protein sequence: CASSPSGELFF.

The chain recombines TRBV5-6 with TRBJ1-3; D ambiguous. V dropped 4 bases and J dropped 1 base, with 12 bases sitting between them. Looked up from germline, CDR1 is SGHDT and CDR2 is YYEEEE. The CDR3 has 15 amino acids. CDR3 in amino acids: CASSPSIGSGNTIYF. DNA of the CDR3: TGTGCCAGCAGCCCCTCAATCGGGTCTGGAAACACCATATATTTT.

V usage is TRBV9 and J usage is TRBJ1-5; weak D call: TRBD1 (5 bases). Deletions cut 4 bases from V and 2 bases from J, with 10 bases between. Looked up from germline, CDR1 is SGDLS and CDR2 is YYNGEE. The CDR3 consists of 14 residues. The CDR3 DNA reads TGTGCCAGCAGCAGGGGAATGGGCAATCAGCCCCAGCATTTT. This gives the protein CASSRGMGNQPQHF.

This chain connects TRBV4-2 to TRBJ2-3; a weak D match, TRBD2 (5 bases). Between the trimmed V and J ends, which lost 0 bases and 5 bases, there was a span of 15 bases. This CDR3 has 16 amino acids. Germline V gene sequence: CDR1 LGHNA, CDR2 YNFKEQ. CDR3 nucleotide sequence: TGTGCCAGCAGCCAAGATCGGAGAGGGTCTGGAGATACGCAGTATTTT. It is translated as CASSQDRRGSGDTQYF.

The chain employs TRBV7-3 and TRBJ1-2; the D is unclear. The CDR3 extends over 14 amino acids. Germline CDR1 and CDR2: SGHTA and FQGTGA. V lost 2 bases to trimming and J lost 4 bases, with 11 bases between them. CDR3 amino acids: CASSLGGSLYGYTF. DNA for the CDR3: TGTGCCAGCAGCTTAGGCGGCAGCCTCTATGGCTACACCTTC.

This chain joins TRBV20-1 and TRBJ1-2, with unresolved D. There are 12 residues in the CDR3. Germline V lookup: CDR1 DFQATT, CDR2 SNEGSKA (reference sequence). Deletions cut 3 bases from V and 6 bases from J, with 11 bases between. CDR3 in amino acids: CSASQAADGYTF. The CDR3 region has the DNA TGCAGTGCTAGTCAGGCCGCCGATGGCTACACCTTC.

This chain connects TRBV14 to TRBJ1-4; D uncertain. Trimming removed 0 bases from V and 8 bases from J, with 13 bases in between. CDR3 size: 15 residues. Per germline, CDR1 SGHDN and CDR2 FVKESK. CDR3 protein: CASSQEEGLGEKLFF. CDR3 nucleotides: TGTGCCAGCAGCCAAGAAGAGGGCCTGGGGGAAAAACTGTTTTTT.

The V gene is TRBV4-1, the J gene TRBJ1-4, with a possible D match to TRBD1 (6 bases). The CDR3 loop spans 16 amino acids. V dropped 0 bases and J dropped 5 bases, with 13 bases sitting between them. The germline V gene has CDR1 MGHRA and CDR2 YSYEKL. DNA for the CDR3: TGCGCCAGCAGCCAAGATGGGGGCCGAATAAATGAAAAACTGTTTTTT. It codes for CASSQDGGRINEKLFF.

This chain connects TRBV5-1 to TRBJ2-2, with 9 bases identical to TRBD1. Losses at the gene ends were 3 bases for V and 6 bases for J; bases not matched to a gene: 6. From germline, CDR1 is SGHRS and CDR2 YFSETQ. The length of the CDR3 is 15 residues. CDR3 in amino acids: CASSSDRGYAGELFF. The CDR3 DNA sequence: TGCGCCAGCAGCTCCGACAGGGGGTACGCCGGGGAGCTGTTTTTT.

J is TRBJ1-2 and V is TRBV6-5; D remains ambiguous. Trimming removed 0 bases at V and 4 bases at J, with 12 bases between. The CDR3 spans 15 residues. Germline V gene data show CDR1 as MNHEY and CDR2 as SVGAGI. The CDR3 spells CASSYSSPISYGYTF. The CDR3 nucleotides read TGTGCCAGCAGTTACTCTTCCCCGATCAGCTATGGCTACACCTTC.

The J gene is TRBJ1-5, the V gene TRBV2, with D possibly TRBD1 on 5 matching bases. CDR1 is SNHLY and CDR2 is FYNNEI in the germline V gene. V lost 3 bases and J 7 bases, leaving 13 bases between the germline ends. The CDR3 runs to 14 residues. This CDR3 reads CASSDRAGRQPQHF. The CDR3 DNA reads TGTGCCAGCAGTGATCGGGCAGGGAGGCAGCCCCAGCATTTT.

Concerning this clone itself: The same CDR3 also results from other DNA sequences found in this sample. CDR3 DNA sequence: TGCGCCAGCAGCCCCTCGGGGGGCTCCTACAATGAGCAGTTCTTC. This translates into CASSPSGGSYNEQFF. The rearrangement uses TRBV5-1 and TRBJ2-1; the match to TRBD2 covers 7 bases. Germline V gene data show CDR1 as SGHRS and CDR2 as YFSETQ. The CDR3 totals 15 residues. V was pared by 4 bases and J by 0 bases, with 4 bases of the junction left unmatched. Variable domain in full (rest from reference TRBV5-1 and TRBJ2-1): KAGVTQTPRYLIKTRGQQVTLSCSPISGHRSVSWYQQTPGQGLQFLFEYFSETQRNKGNFPGRFSGRQFSNSRSEMNVSTLELGDSALYLCASSPSGGSYNEQFFGPGTRLTVL.

This clone came up once. V and J are TRBV6-6 and TRBJ1-5; D unresolved. The V gene's germline CDR1 is MNHNY and CDR2 SVGAGI (reference sequence). V lost 7 bases, J lost 3 bases, and 10 bases lay in between. CDR3 length equals 13 residues. The CDR3 region is CASMGGLNQPQHF. In DNA, the CDR3 is TGTGCCAGCATGGGAGGCCTCAATCAGCCCCAGCATTTT.

The CDR3 region is CASSSQGAVEAFF. CDR3 coding DNA: TGTGCCAGCAGTTCCCAGGGGGCTGTTGAAGCTTTCTTT. The chain links TRBV6-6 to TRBJ1-1, with 8 bases identical to TRBD1. The CDR3 contains 13 residues. Germline values: CDR1 MNHNY, CDR2 SVGAGI (reference sequence). After removal of 4 bases from V and 7 bases from J, the junction contained 5 bases not matched to a gene.

The rearrangement links TRBV11-2 to TRBJ2-2; 8 bases match TRBD1. V lost 8 bases and J lost 5; bases outside the gene matches: 4. Germline values: CDR1 SGHAT, CDR2 FQNNGV. The CDR3 extends over 13 amino acids. In DNA form, the CDR3 reads TGTGCCAGCTGGACAGGGTCGACCGGGGAGCTGTTTTTT. This gives the protein CASWTGSTGELFF.

The chain joins TRBV4-1 to TRBJ1-2; tentative D call: TRBD1 (6 bases). CDR3 length: 13 amino acids. Per germline, CDR1 MGHRA and CDR2 YSYEKL. The ends were cut back, 0 bases at V and 8 bases at J, with 10 bases in the middle. The CDR3 spells CASSQERGGGYTF. CDR3 DNA sequence: TGCGCCAGCAGCCAAGAAAGGGGGGGCGGCTACACCTTC.

The chain recombines TRBV18 with TRBJ2-7, with TRBD2 identical over 8 bases. Trimming at V came to 6 bases and at J to 7 bases, leaving 5 bases not matched to a gene. The CDR3 has 12 amino acids. CDR1 is KGHSH, CDR2 LQKENI, per germline. CDR3 bases: TGTGCCAGCTCCCCCAGCGGGGGAGAGCAGTACGTC. Encoded protein: CASSPSGGEQYV.

In this sample, this clone turned up a few times. The CDR3 is CASSSGRLALAKGETQYF. DNA of the CDR3: TGTGCCAGTAGTAGTGGACGGCTAGCCCTAGCTAAAGGGGAGACCCAGTACTTC. This chain joins TRBV19 and TRBJ2-5; tentative D call: TRBD2 (5 bases). Trimming left V 4 bases short and J 5 bases short, with 26 bases between. The CDR3 totals 18 residues. The V gene's germline CDR1 is LNHDA and CDR2 SQIVND (reference sequence).

This clone was seen just once. V usage is TRBV6-5 and J usage is TRBJ1-1; TRBD1 aligns across 10 bases. After removal of 6 bases from V and 5 bases from J, the junction contained 3 bases not matched to a gene. Germline CDR1 is MNHEY and CDR2 is SVGAGI. The CDR3 consists of 13 residues. CDR3 in amino acids: CASRTGGETEAFF. The CDR3 nucleotides read TGTGCCAGCAGGACAGGGGGCGAAACTGAAGCTTTCTTT.

In its sample, this clone was seen once. V gene TRBV29-1 combines with J gene TRBJ1-5; TRBD1 matches at 7 bases. Germline-derived CDR1 and CDR2 are SQVTM and ANQGSEA. This CDR3 region has 11 residues. CDR3 nucleotides: TGCATCAGGGGGAGCGGGCAGCCCCAGCATTTT. Its protein product is CIRGSGQPQHF.

The rearrangement links TRBV9 to TRBJ1-2, with 7 bases aligning to TRBD1. The V gene's germline CDR1 is SGDLS and CDR2 YYNGEE. Unmatched junction bases numbered 3, after V lost 4 bases and J lost 6 bases. The CDR3 runs to 12 residues. CDR3 in DNA: TGTGCCAGCAGCAGCCAGGGGGATGGCTACACCTTC. Protein product: CASSSQGDGYTF.